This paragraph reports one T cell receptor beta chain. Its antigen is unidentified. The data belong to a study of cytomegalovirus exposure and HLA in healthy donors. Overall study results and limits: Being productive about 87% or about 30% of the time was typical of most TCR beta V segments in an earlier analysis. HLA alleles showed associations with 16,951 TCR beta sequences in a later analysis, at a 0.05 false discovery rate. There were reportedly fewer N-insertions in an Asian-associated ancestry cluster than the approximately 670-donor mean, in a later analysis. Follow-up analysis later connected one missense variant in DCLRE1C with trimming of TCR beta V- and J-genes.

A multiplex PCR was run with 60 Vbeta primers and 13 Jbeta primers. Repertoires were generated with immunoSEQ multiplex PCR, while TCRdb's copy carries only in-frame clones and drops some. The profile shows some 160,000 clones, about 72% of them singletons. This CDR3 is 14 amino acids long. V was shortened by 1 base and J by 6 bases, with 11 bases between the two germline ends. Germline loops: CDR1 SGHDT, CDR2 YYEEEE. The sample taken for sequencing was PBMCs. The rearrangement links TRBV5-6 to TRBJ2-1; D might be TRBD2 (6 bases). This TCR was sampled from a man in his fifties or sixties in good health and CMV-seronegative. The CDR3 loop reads CASSLNRRGNEQFF. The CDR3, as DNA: TGTGCCAGCAGCTTGAACAGGAGGGGCAATGAGCAGTTCTTC.